The sample holds many counts of the clone carrying this T cell receptor (beta chain). Its matching antigen is unknown. This sample was taken from a study of post-analysis software for immune sequencing data. As for the study in general: The study covered relapsing-remitting, secondary progressive and progressive-relapsing courses of multiple sclerosis. Broader study findings: Batch-matched samples strongly co-clustered by F measure. Comparison of patients with controls showed a handful of TRBV segments more frequent in patients, TRBV5-6, TRBV5-1 and TRBV20-1 among them. Controls significantly exceeded multiple sclerosis patients in normalized Chao1 diversity.

TCR beta cDNA libraries had unique molecular identifiers. Starting from approximately 1 to 10 million T cells, the study yielded about half a million cDNA molecules. One entry per CDR3 protein, called by TCRdb with MiXCR from the PCR reads. The sample holds some 260,000 distinct CDR3 sequences, 30% to 45% seen once. V trimming: 3 bases; J trimming: 0 bases; junction bases outside the gene matches: 6. The CDR3 length is 15 residues. The germline V gene encodes CDR1 SQVTM and CDR2 ANQGSEA. The sequence was collected from a girl aged 10 to 17 with multiple sclerosis. The sample consisted of blood. V gene TRBV29-1 combines with J gene TRBJ2-7; 9 bases align to TRBD1. The CDR3 coding sequence is TGCAGCGTTGAGGGGACAGGGCCTAACTCCTACGAGCAGTACTTC. Protein product: CSVEGTGPNSYEQYF.